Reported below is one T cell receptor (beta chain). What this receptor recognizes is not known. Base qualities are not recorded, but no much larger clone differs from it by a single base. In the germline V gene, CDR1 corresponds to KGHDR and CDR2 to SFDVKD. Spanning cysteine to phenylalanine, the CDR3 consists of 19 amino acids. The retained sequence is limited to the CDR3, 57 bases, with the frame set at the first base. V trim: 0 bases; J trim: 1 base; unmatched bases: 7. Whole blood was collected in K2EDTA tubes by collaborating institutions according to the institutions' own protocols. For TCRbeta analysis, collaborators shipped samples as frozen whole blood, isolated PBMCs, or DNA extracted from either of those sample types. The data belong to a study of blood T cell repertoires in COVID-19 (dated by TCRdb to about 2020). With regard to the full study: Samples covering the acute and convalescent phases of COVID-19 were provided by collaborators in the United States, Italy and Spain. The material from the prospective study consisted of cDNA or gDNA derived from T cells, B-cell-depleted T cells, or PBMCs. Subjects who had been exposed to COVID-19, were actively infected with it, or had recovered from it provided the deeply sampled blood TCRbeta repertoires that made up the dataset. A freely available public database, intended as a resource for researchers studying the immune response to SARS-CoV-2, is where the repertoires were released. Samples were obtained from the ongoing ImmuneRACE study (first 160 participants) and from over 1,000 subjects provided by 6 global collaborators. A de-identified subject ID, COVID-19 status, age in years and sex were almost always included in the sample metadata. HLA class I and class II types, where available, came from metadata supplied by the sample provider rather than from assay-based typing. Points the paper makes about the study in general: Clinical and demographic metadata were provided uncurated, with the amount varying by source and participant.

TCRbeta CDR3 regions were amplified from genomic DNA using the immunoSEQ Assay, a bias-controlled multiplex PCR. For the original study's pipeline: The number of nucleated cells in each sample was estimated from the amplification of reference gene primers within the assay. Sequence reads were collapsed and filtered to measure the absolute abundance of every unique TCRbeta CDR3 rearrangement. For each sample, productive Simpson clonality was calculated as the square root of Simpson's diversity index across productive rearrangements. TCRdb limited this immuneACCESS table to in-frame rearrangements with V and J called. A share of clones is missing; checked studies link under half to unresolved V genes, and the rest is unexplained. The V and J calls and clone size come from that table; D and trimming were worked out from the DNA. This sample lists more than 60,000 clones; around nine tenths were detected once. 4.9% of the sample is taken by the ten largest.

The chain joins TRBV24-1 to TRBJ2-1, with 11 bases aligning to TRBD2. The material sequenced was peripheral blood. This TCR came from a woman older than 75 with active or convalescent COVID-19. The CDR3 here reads CATSDLLTSGMGSYNEQFF. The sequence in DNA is TGTGCCACCAGTGATTTGTTGACTAGCGGGATGGGTTCCTACAATGAGCAGTTCTTC.